This T cell receptor beta chain was retrieved from a study of cytomegalovirus exposure and HLA in healthy donors. This clone turned up a few times. As yet, its antigen is unknown. Germline CDR1 reads PRHDT; CDR2 reads FYEKMQ (reference sequence). This CDR3 has 15 residues. V was cut by 8 bases and J by 1 base, with 17 bases left in between. General observations from the study: Later analysis identified about 18,000 TCR beta sequences associated with HLA alleles, using a false discovery rate threshold of 0.05. The study dropped some indistinguishable V segments, TRBV6-2 and TRBV6-3 among them. In a later analysis, several top co-occurrence clusters appeared linked to parvovirus B19, influenza, CMV and Epstein-Barr virus. When a later analysis compared HLA-associated TCR beta chains with equally common others, the HLA-associated chains turned out to be more clonally expanded and to have lower generation probabilities.

13 Jbeta primers and 60 Vbeta primers were used for the PCR. TCRdb's copy holds only in-frame clones and misses some; the assay was immunoSEQ multiplex PCR. The sample holds more than 150,000 clones; over 70% are singletons and the top ten take roughly 6.4%. Sequences were obtained from PBMCs. The chain carries TRBV13 and TRBJ1-1; D might be TRBD1 (5 bases). This clonotype was obtained from a woman in her thirties or forties in good health and CMV-seropositive. The CDR3 loop is CASHVYRFWNTEAFF. CDR3 sequence (DNA): TGTGCCAGCCACGTATACAGGTTCTGGAACACTGAAGCTTTCTTT.